This entry lists 20 T cell receptor beta chains sequenced from one sample in a study of early T cells in non-severe SARS-CoV-2 infection. TCRdb independently ran MiXCR on the 5' RACE reads; one entry per CDR3 protein. Among over 80,000 distinct CDR3 sequences listed, roughly 12% were seen once. Specimen: whole blood, collected at baseline. These receptors were collected from an adult who was a healthcare worker with PCR-confirmed SARS-CoV-2 infection or an uninfected control (not recorded which).

This clonotype was recorded at least ten times. This chain links TRBV7-6 with TRBJ1-4; perhaps TRBD1 as D (5 bases). The V end lost 5 bases, the J end lost 7 bases, and 17 bases lay between the germline ends. Per the germline V gene, CDR1 is SGHVS and CDR2 is FNYEAQ. This CDR3 contains 15 residues. CDR3 in DNA: TGTGCCAGCAGCCAAGGTGGGGGTTGGGCTGAAAAACTGTTTTTT. Residues: CASSQGGGWAEKLFF.

This clonotype appeared many times. V and J are TRBV11-2 and TRBJ2-1; D possibly corresponds to TRBD1 (6 bases). The ends were cut back, 4 bases at V and 6 bases at J, with 16 bases in the middle. The germline gives CDR1 SGHAT, CDR2 FQNNGV. The CDR3 consists of 15 residues. This CDR3 reads CASSSWGQMSNEQFF. The CDR3 DNA is TGTGCCAGCAGCTCCTGGGGGCAGATGAGCAATGAGCAGTTCTTC.

The chain recombines TRBV3-1 with TRBJ2-1; D ambiguous. The CDR3 has 16 amino acids. Germline V gene lookup returns CDR1 LGHDT and CDR2 YNNKEL (reference sequence). The germline V and J ends were trimmed by 7 bases and 2 bases, with 18 bases remaining between them. CDR3 nucleotide sequence: TGTGCCAGCACCCGATCCGGACGGAACCCCTACAATGAGCAGTTCTTC. Its protein product is CASTRSGRNPYNEQFF.

This clonotype was seen more than once but under ten times. J is TRBJ2-1 and V is TRBV5-8; 8 bases align to TRBD1. CDR1 SGHTS and CDR2 YDEGEE come from the germline V gene. The CDR3 runs to 14 residues. V shed 4 bases, J shed 8 bases, and the junction held 8 bases outside the gene matches. CDR3 amino acids: CASSHGTGWDEQFF. For the CDR3, the DNA is TGTGCCAGCAGCCACGGGACAGGTTGGGATGAGCAGTTCTTC. Using reference TRBV5-8 and TRBJ2-1 for the parts outside the CDR3, the full variable domain is EAGVTQSPTHLIKTRGQQATLRCSPISGHTSVYWYQQALGLGLQFLLWYDEGEERNRGNFPPRFSGRQFPNYSSELNVNALELEDSALYLCASSHGTGWDEQFFGPGTRLTVL.

This clonotype occurred many times. The V and J genes are TRBV20-1 and TRBJ1-1, with TRBD1 as a possible D gene (5 bases). Germline CDR1 DFQATT, CDR2 SNEGSKA (reference sequence). The CDR3 consists of 13 residues. V gave up 6 bases and J gave up 0 bases, with 11 bases separating them. This chain's CDR3 is CSALGLLNTEAFF. CDR3 coding DNA: TGCAGTGCGCTGGGACTTCTGAACACTGAAGCTTTCTTT.

This clonotype was detected ten times or more. The chain employs TRBV7-3 and TRBJ2-2, with D perhaps being TRBD1 or TRBD2 (6 bases each). Per the germline V gene, CDR1 is SGHTA and CDR2 is FQGTGA. CDR3 size: 15 residues. Trimming left V 1 base short and J 6 bases short, with 12 bases between. The DNA of the CDR3 is TGTGCCAGCAGCTTAAGGGGGGCCGGCGCCGGGGAGCTGTTTTTT. Translation gives CASSLRGAGAGELFF.

This clonotype was picked up many times. The chain has TRBV30 and TRBJ2-2; 10 nucleotides match TRBD2. V shed 0 bases, J shed 4 bases, and the junction held 2 bases outside the gene matches. From germline, CDR1 is GTSNPN and CDR2 SVGIG (reference sequence). The CDR3 loop spans 15 amino acids. CDR3 sequence (DNA): TGTGCCTGGAGTGTACTAGCGGGGAGCACCGGGGAGCTGTTTTTT. It specifies CAWSVLAGSTGELFF.

This clonotype was recorded many times. V gene TRBV12-3 or TRBV12-4 combines with J gene TRBJ2-3; possibly TRBD1 or TRBD2 for D (5 bases each). V lost 1 base and J 4 bases, leaving 15 bases between the germline ends. The CDR3 totals 16 residues. CDR3 amino acids: CASSLVGPPAADTQYF. The CDR3 region has the DNA TGTGCCAGCAGTTTAGTGGGACCCCCAGCCGCAGATACGCAGTATTTT.

This clonotype occurred many times. The chain combines TRBV12-3 or TRBV12-4 with TRBJ2-2; 8 bases fit TRBD2. CDR3 length: 15 residues. V shed 5 bases and J 6 bases; nucleotides not matched to a gene: 8. The CDR3 nucleotides are TGTGCCAGCAGTCCCAGGACTAGCAGGGCCGGGGAGCTGTTTTTT. Translation: CASSPRTSRAGELFF.

The table lists this clonotype with a few counts. V is TRBV2 and J is TRBJ2-7; D ambiguous. The CDR3 has 13 amino acids. Germline V CDR1 and CDR2: SNHLY, FYNNEI. V dropped 6 bases and J dropped 2 bases, with 11 bases sitting between them. The CDR3 nucleotides read TGTGCCAGCAGAGGATCACGGACCTACGAGCAGTACTTC. Amino acids: CASRGSRTYEQYF.

This clonotype appeared many times. The chain couples TRBV7-9 to TRBJ1-1; 8 bases are a match to TRBD1. The CDR3 consists of 16 residues. Germline loops: CDR1 SEHNR, CDR2 FQNEAQ (reference sequence). Losses at the gene ends were 5 bases for V and 5 bases for J; bases not matched to a gene: 13. CDR3 residues: CASSPFRTGRTTEAFF. In DNA, the CDR3 is TGTGCCAGCAGCCCCTTTCGGACAGGGAGAACGACTGAAGCTTTCTTT.

This chain uses TRBV7-8 with TRBJ1-6, with D perhaps matching TRBD1 (5 bases). Looked up from germline, CDR1 is SGHVS and CDR2 is FQNEAQ. V was clipped by 5 bases and J by 4 bases, with 21 bases between them. The CDR3 has 18 amino acids. The CDR3 nucleotides are TGTGCCAGCAGCCCCATTGGAGGAGGGGCAAAATATAATTCACCCCTCCACTTT. This encodes CASSPIGGGAKYNSPLHF.

The V call is TRBV15, the J call TRBJ2-7; D may be TRBD1 (5 bases). The CDR3 length is 15 residues. Deletions cut 3 bases from V and 2 bases from J, with 14 bases between. Germline V gene lookup returns CDR1 LNHNV and CDR2 YYDKDF (reference sequence). The CDR3 coding sequence is TGTGCCACCAGCAGCCCGGACAAGGCGGCCTACGAGCAGTACTTC. Its protein is CATSSPDKAAYEQYF.

This clonotype turned up a few times. CDR3 bases: TGTGCCAGCAGCTTCGGGACTCGATCCGAAGCTTTCTTT. Translated: CASSFGTRSEAFF. V gene TRBV11-1 combines with J gene TRBJ1-1; perhaps TRBD1 as D (5 bases). Trimming removed 3 bases at V and 8 bases at J, with 13 bases between. Germline values: CDR1 SGHAT, CDR2 FQDESV (reference sequence). The CDR3 is 13 residues long. Combining the CDR3 with reference TRBV11-1 and TRBJ1-1 gives the whole variable domain EAEVAQSPRYKITEKSQAVAFWCDPISGHATLYWYRQILGQGPELLVQFQDESVVDDSQLPKDRFSAERLKGVDSTLKIQPAELGDSAMYLCASSFGTRSEAFFGQGTRLTVV.

This clonotype came up a few times. V gene TRBV20-1 combines with J gene TRBJ2-7; 10 nucleotides line up with TRBD1. This CDR3 has 14 amino acids. Germline loops: CDR1 DFQATT, CDR2 SNEGSKA (reference sequence). The trim removed 4 bases at V and 2 bases at J, leaving 5 bases unmatched. This CDR3 reads CSATRTGGPYEQYF. CDR3 sequence (DNA): TGCAGTGCTACGAGGACAGGGGGACCCTACGAGCAGTACTTC.

J is TRBJ1-5 and V is TRBV6-1, with D perhaps TRBD1 (5 bases). CDR1 is MNHNS and CDR2 is SASEGT in the germline V gene. Deletions cut 11 bases from V and 2 bases from J, with 22 bases between. This CDR3 region has 16 residues. The DNA of the CDR3 is TGTGCCCTCGGCCCCAGGGTCGGTTTTGGCAATCAGCCCCAGCATTTT. It specifies CALGPRVGFGNQPQHF.

This clonotype came up a few times. This sequence joins TRBV18 and TRBJ1-2; D uncertain. Trimming took off 1 base at V and 0 bases at J, with 6 bases between the two ends. Germline V CDR1 and CDR2: KGHSH, LQKENI. The CDR3 spans 14 residues. Here the CDR3 DNA reads TGTGCCAGCTCACCACAGGGAACTAACTATGGCTACACCTTC. It codes for CASSPQGTNYGYTF.

The CDR3 DNA is TGTGCCAGCAGTTACTTGGACAGGGGCCATGGCTACACCTTC. Encoded protein: CASSYLDRGHGYTF. The chain carries TRBV6-6 and TRBJ1-2; 9 nucleotides match TRBD1. V shed 1 base and J 6 bases; nucleotides not matched to a gene: 3. This CDR3 contains 14 residues. The germline CDR1 and CDR2 sequences are MNHNY and SVGAGI (reference sequence).

The chain has TRBV3-1 and TRBJ2-7; 7 positions match TRBD1. The germline V gene encodes CDR1 LGHDT and CDR2 YNNKEL (reference sequence). Trimming removed 2 bases from V and 5 bases from J; junction bases left unmatched: 3. The CDR3 has 13 residues. The CDR3 sequence is CASSQRTGNEQYF. DNA of the CDR3: TGTGCCAGCAGCCAAAGGACAGGCAACGAGCAGTACTTC.

The rearrangement links TRBV21-1 to TRBJ2-2. TRBV21-1 is reported as a pseudogene. This CDR3 is built from 15 residues. CDR3 region: CARAAASHSAGELFF. The CDR3 DNA sequence: TGTGCCCGAGCAGCAGCCTCACACTCTGCCGGGGAGCTGTTTTTT.